This paragraph reports one TCR beta chain. This CDR3 has 15 amino acids. Losses at the gene ends were 1 base for V and 12 bases for J; bases not matched to a gene: 5. The germline CDR1 and CDR2 sequences are SEHNR and FQNEAQ (reference sequence). These data originate in a study of OX40 agonist ivuxolimab in advanced cancers. Sequencing was performed with immunoSEQ multiplex PCR; in TCRdb, only in-frame clones are kept and a portion is missing. The sample lists under 95,000 clones, about 85% occurring once. This TCR was sampled from an adult with an advanced solid tumor such as melanoma, head and neck, liver or kidney cancer. The specimen comprised CD4+ or CD8+ T cells sorted from blood, sampled in a trial of the OX40 agonist ivuxolimab. This rearrangement joins TRBV7-9 to TRBJ2-1; 14 bases line up with TRBD2. This chain's CDR3 is CASSLVGLAGVGQFF. The CDR3 DNA is TGTGCCAGCAGCTTAGTGGGACTAGCGGGAGTAGGGCAGTTCTTC.